The 32 T cell receptor beta chains given below trace back to one sample, sequenced in a study of T cell repertoires in cytomegalovirus infection. Using its own MiXCR run on the reads, TCRdb lists one record per CDR3 protein. Of about 250,000 distinct CDR3 sequences in the sample, approximately 15% are singletons; the top ten hold around 47%. The source material was CD8+ T cells from PBMCs. Receptor source: a human donor in good health (CMV status not recorded). Some clones in this sample may be carry-over from other donors' samples.

The chain employs TRBV29-1 and TRBJ2-7, with a tentative D call TRBD2 (6 bases). The ends were cut back, 7 bases at V and 5 bases at J, with 15 bases in the middle. The length of the CDR3 is 12 residues. Germline assignment: CDR1 SQVTM and CDR2 ANQGSEA. The CDR3 DNA follows: TGCAGCGGCGGGGCTACGAACGACGAGCAGTACTTC. Residues: CSGGATNDEQYF.

The chain employs TRBV7-3 and TRBJ2-1, with 10 bases matching TRBD2. This CDR3 is 15 amino acids long. The V gene's germline CDR1 is SGHTA and CDR2 FQGTGA. Trimming cost V 1 base and J 7 bases; bases outside gene matches: 4. The CDR3 region has the DNA TGTGCCAGCAGCTTAAATCTAGCGGGGGTTAATGAGCAGTTCTTC. Amino acids: CASSLNLAGVNEQFF.

This clonotype was seen repeatedly, ten times or more. The junction and the germline gene differ at one end; a read error may be behind it. V gene TRBV5-1 combines with J gene TRBJ2-1, with 7 nucleotides matching TRBD2. In germline, CDR1 is SGHRS, CDR2 YFSETQ. The CDR3 runs 14 residues. CDR3 bases: TGTGCCAGCAGCTTAAGCGGGGCCTACAATGAGCAGTTCTTC. Residues: CASSLSGAYNEQFF.

The table lists this clonotype with many counts. The chain carries TRBV7-2 and TRBJ2-1; 9 nucleotides agree with TRBD2. The germline gives CDR1 SGHTA, CDR2 FQGNSA. The CDR3 runs 15 residues. Unmatched junction bases numbered 6, after V lost 5 bases and J lost 4 bases. CDR3 DNA: TGTGCCAGCAGCCCAGCGGGGGGTTCTTACAATGAGCAGTTCTTC. It yields the protein CASSPAGGSYNEQFF.

In this sample, this clonotype turned up a few times. The J gene is TRBJ2-1, the V gene TRBV12-3 or TRBV12-4, with 11 bases matching TRBD1. The length of the CDR3 is 15 residues. With V trimmed by 4 bases and J by 6 bases, 5 bases remained unmatched. CDR3 in amino acids: CASSSGTGGGNEQFF. In DNA form, the CDR3 reads TGTGCCAGCAGTTCCGGGACAGGGGGTGGCAATGAGCAGTTCTTC.

There are a few counts of this clonotype. The rearrangement links TRBV7-9 to TRBJ1-1, with 8 bases aligning to TRBD1. Trimming removed 5 bases from V and 4 bases from J; junction bases left unmatched: 6. The germline gives CDR1 SEHNR, CDR2 FQNEAQ (reference sequence). CDR3 size: 14 residues. The CDR3 region has the DNA TGTGCCAGCAGCCCGAGGACAGGGAGCACTGAAGCTTTCTTT. This codes for CASSPRTGSTEAFF.

This clonotype was seen repeatedly, ten times or more. V is TRBV7-9 and J is TRBJ2-1; TRBD2 agrees at 13 bases. Trimming removed 4 bases from V and 7 bases from J; junction bases left unmatched: 16. The CDR3 extends over 19 amino acids. Germline V gene data show CDR1 as SEHNR and CDR2 as FQNEAQ (reference sequence). The CDR3 bases are TGTGCCAGCAGCTCCAGCGACCACTCGACTAGCGGGGGGATTAATGAGCAGTTCTTC. This codes for CASSSSDHSTSGGINEQFF.

This clonotype was seen at least ten times. The chain joins TRBV5-1 to TRBJ2-3, with D perhaps TRBD1 (5 bases). Germline V gene sequence: CDR1 SGHRS, CDR2 YFSETQ. The CDR3 is 15 amino acids. Trimming stripped 2 bases from V and 5 bases from J, with 15 bases between. The CDR3 region is CASSLQAELLDTQYF. CDR3 sequence (DNA): TGCGCCAGCAGCTTACAGGCAGAACTGCTAGATACGCAGTATTTT.

The V call is TRBV2, the J call TRBJ2-4; 11 bases line up with TRBD2. Per the germline V gene, CDR1 is SNHLY and CDR2 is FYNNEI. V shed 6 bases and J 7 bases; nucleotides not matched to a gene: 11. The CDR3 length is 16 residues. The CDR3: CASSRTSGRPQNIQYF. CDR3 DNA sequence: TGTGCCAGCAGCAGAACTAGCGGGAGACCCCAGAACATTCAGTACTTC.

This clonotype was picked up a small number of times. The CDR3 reads CASSSRGVQRTNSPLHF. CDR3 bases: TGTGCCAGCAGTTCCCGGGGTGTTCAGAGAACAAATTCACCCCTCCACTTT. V gene TRBV27 combines with J gene TRBJ1-6; D unresolved. Trimming removed 4 bases from V and 7 bases from J, with 20 bases in between. The CDR3 totals 17 residues. Per germline, CDR1 MNHEY and CDR2 SMNVEV (reference sequence).

This clonotype was observed many times. V is TRBV6-2 or TRBV6-3 and J is TRBJ1-1; maybe TRBD1 (6 bases). Trimming pared 4 bases from V and 1 base from J, leaving 10 bases between. CDR3 size: 14 residues. Per the germline V gene, CDR1 is MNHEY and CDR2 is SVGEGT. The CDR3 DNA is TGTGCCAGCAGTTCAGGGGAGGAGAACACTGAAGCTTTCTTT. Translated: CASSSGEENTEAFF.

This clonotype was seen a few times. The chain combines TRBV27 with TRBJ2-3; unclear D gene. This CDR3 region has 13 residues. CDR1 MNHEY and CDR2 SMNVEV come from the germline V gene (reference sequence). Deletions cut 1 base from V and 13 bases from J, with 15 bases between. The CDR3 DNA sequence: TGTGCCAGCAGTTTATACTCCGACCTTGACAAGTATTTT. It yields the protein CASSLYSDLDKYF.

This clonotype was observed at least ten times. The chain couples TRBV20-1 to TRBJ2-3, with a tentative D call TRBD1 (6 bases). Germline assignment: CDR1 DFQATT and CDR2 SNEGSKA (reference sequence). The V and J ends lost 3 bases and 4 bases respectively, with 14 bases between them. This CDR3 spans 14 amino acids. The CDR3 reads CSASFQGTADTQYF. CDR3 DNA sequence: TGCAGTGCTAGTTTCCAGGGGACGGCAGATACGCAGTATTTT.

CDR3 DNA sequence: TGTGCCAGTAGGGGGGGGAGCACTGAAGCTTTCTTT. This sequence encodes CASRGGSTEAFF. V gene TRBV19 combines with J gene TRBJ1-1, with D possibly TRBD1 on 5 matching bases. From germline, CDR1 is LNHDA and CDR2 SQIVND (reference sequence). V lost 6 bases, J lost 4 bases, and 9 bases lay in between. The CDR3 has 12 residues.

This clonotype was detected many times. This chain joins TRBV7-6 and TRBJ2-4, with TRBD1 as a possible D gene (5 bases). Germline CDR1 is SGHVS and CDR2 is FNYEAQ. Deletions cut 5 bases from V and 4 bases from J, with 18 bases between. This CDR3 contains 16 residues. In DNA form, the CDR3 reads TGTGCCAGCAGCGCCGAGCAGGGTTGGCTGAAAAACATTCAGTACTTC. This codes for CASSAEQGWLKNIQYF.

J is TRBJ1-1 and V is TRBV27; 10 nucleotides agree with TRBD1. This CDR3 spans 14 amino acids. V dropped 4 bases and J dropped 4; count of bases not matched to a gene: 3. Germline V lookup: CDR1 MNHEY, CDR2 SMNVEV (reference sequence). CDR3 DNA sequence: TGTGCCAGCAGTTCCCGACAGGGGGCCACTGAAGCTTTCTTT. Protein product: CASSSRQGATEAFF.

This clonotype occurred many times. The chain couples TRBV7-8 to TRBJ1-5; TRBD1 matches at 10 bases. The CDR3 loop spans 15 amino acids. Unmatched junction bases numbered 6, after V lost 4 bases and J lost 6 bases. Germline CDR1 reads SGHVS; CDR2 reads FQNEAQ. The CDR3 nucleotides are TGTGCCAGCAGCTCCGGGACAGGGGCTGGTCAGCCCCAGCATTTT. Translating it yields CASSSGTGAGQPQHF.

The chain joins TRBV6-2 or TRBV6-3 to TRBJ2-5; D not certain. The germline gives CDR1 MNHEY, CDR2 SVGEGT. The CDR3 totals 14 residues. V dropped 3 bases and J dropped 5 bases, with 13 bases sitting between them. The DNA for the CDR3 is TGTGCCAGCAGTTATTTAGGGCTGGGGGAGACCCAGTACTTC. Its translation is CASSYLGLGETQYF.

This clonotype appeared a few times. This rearrangement joins TRBV15 to TRBJ1-5, with D unresolved. The CDR3 is made up of 17 amino acids. Trimming pared 4 bases from V and 0 bases from J, leaving 16 bases between. The germline V gene has CDR1 LNHNV and CDR2 YYDKDF (reference sequence). CDR3 sequence: CATSTSGGPLSNQPQHF. DNA of the CDR3: TGTGCCACCAGCACTAGCGGAGGGCCCCTTAGCAATCAGCCCCAGCATTTT. The variable domain in full, completed from reference TRBV15 and TRBJ1-5, reads DAMVIQNPRYQVTQFGKPVTLSCSQTLNHNVMYWYQQKSSQAPKLLFHYYDKDFNNEADTPDNFQSRRPNTSFCFLDIRSPGLGDTAMYLCATSTSGGPLSNQPQHFGDGTRLSIL.

This clonotype was counted ten times or more. This chain joins TRBV28 and TRBJ1-5; no reliable D call. Trimming stripped 5 bases from V and 0 bases from J, with 23 bases between. This CDR3 is 19 amino acids long. Germline V gene data show CDR1 as MDHEN and CDR2 as SYDVKM. CDR3 sequence: CASSQSRAGPEYSNQPQHF. The CDR3 nucleotides read TGTGCCAGCAGTCAAAGCCGGGCAGGCCCCGAATATAGCAATCAGCCCCAGCATTTT. Combining the CDR3 with reference TRBV28 and TRBJ1-5 gives the whole variable domain DVKVTQSSRYLVKRTGEKVFLECVQDMDHENMFWYRQDPGLGLRLIYFSYDVKMKEKGDIPEGYSVSREKKERFSLILESASTNQTSMYLCASSQSRAGPEYSNQPQHFGDGTRLSIL.

This clonotype was detected a few times. The rearrangement links TRBV20-1 to TRBJ2-3, with a tentative D call TRBD2 (6 bases). The length of the CDR3 is 16 residues. Germline loops: CDR1 DFQATT, CDR2 SNEGSKA (reference sequence). Deletions cut 0 bases from V and 1 base from J, with 14 bases between. In DNA form, the CDR3 reads TGCAGTGCTAGAGACGAGAGAACGGGGGGCACAGATACGCAGTATTTT. Translating gives CSARDERTGGTDTQYF.

This clonotype was seen a handful of times. The V call is TRBV9, the J call TRBJ1-1, with D unresolved. Germline CDR1 reads SGDLS; CDR2 reads YYNGEE. The germline V and J ends were trimmed by 8 bases and 3 bases, with 14 bases remaining between them. The CDR3 spans 13 residues. This CDR3 is CASRLSEDTEAFF. CDR3 nucleotides: TGTGCCAGTCGTCTTTCGGAGGACACTGAAGCTTTCTTT.

The chain couples TRBV5-4 to TRBJ1-1; D perhaps matches TRBD1 (5 bases). Per the germline V gene, CDR1 is SGHNT and CDR2 is YYREEE (reference sequence). V lost 4 bases to trimming and J lost 1 base, with 14 bases between them. This CDR3 comprises 15 residues. The CDR3 region has the DNA TGTGCCAGCAGCCCGGTGGGGGTCCCGAACACTGAAGCTTTCTTT. Amino acid sequence: CASSPVGVPNTEAFF. Full variable domain (outside the CDR3, taken from reference TRBV5-4 and TRBJ1-1): ETGVTQSPTHLIKTRGQQVTLRCSSQSGHNTVSWYQQALGQGPQFIFQYYREEENGRGNFPPRFSGLQFPNYSSELNVNALELDDSALYLCASSPVGVPNTEAFFGQGTRLTVV.

This clonotype was seen at least ten times. The chain uses TRBV7-2 and TRBJ1-2; D is undetermined. The CDR3 contains 12 residues. Trimming pared 5 bases from V and 6 bases from J, leaving 10 bases between. Germline values: CDR1 SGHTA, CDR2 FQGNSA. The CDR3 DNA reads as TGTGCCAGCAGCCTCGGCGGGGATGGCTACACCTTC. It yields the protein CASSLGGDGYTF. Full variable domain (missing parts from reference TRBV7-2 and TRBJ1-2): GAGVSQSPSNKVTEKGKDVELRCDPISGHTALYWYRQSLGQGLEFLIYFQGNSAPDKSGLPSDRFSAERTGGSVSTLTIQRTQQEDSAVYLCASSLGGDGYTFGSGTRLTVV.

This clonotype was counted only a few times. CDR3 protein: CATSPSPGAYEQYF. For the CDR3, the DNA is TGTGCCACCAGCCCAAGCCCAGGGGCCTACGAGCAGTACTTC. The J gene is TRBJ2-7, the V gene TRBV15; a possible D gene is TRBD1 (6 bases). The CDR3 spans 14 residues. V was clipped by 5 bases and J by 2 bases, with 13 bases between them. Germline lookup yields CDR1 LNHNV and CDR2 YYDKDF (reference sequence).

This clonotype occurred a few times. The CDR3 nucleotides are TGTGCCAGCAGCTTAGGTCGGGGGGACAACACAGATACGCAGTATTTT. Translation gives CASSLGRGDNTDTQYF. The chain employs TRBV13 and TRBJ2-3, with a tentative D call TRBD2 (7 bases). The CDR3 contains 16 residues. Per the germline V gene, CDR1 is PRHDT and CDR2 is FYEKMQ (reference sequence). V shed 0 bases and J shed 2 bases, with 12 bases lying between them.

This clonotype was observed many times. V usage is TRBV7-6 and J usage is TRBJ2-1; no clear D gene. Germline-derived CDR1 and CDR2 are SGHVS and FNYEAQ. The CDR3 has 15 amino acids. V was trimmed by 2 bases and J by 6 bases, leaving 14 bases between them. Written as DNA, the CDR3 is TGTGCCAGCAGCTTACGACAAGTCCCCTTCAATGAGCAGTTCTTC. Translated, it gives CASSLRQVPFNEQFF.

This chain links TRBV2 with TRBJ2-7, with TRBD1 matching over 9 bases. The CDR3 sequence is 15 residues long. Trimming at V came to 1 base and at J to 7 bases, leaving 8 bases not matched to a gene. Germline CDR1 SNHLY, CDR2 FYNNEI. In DNA form, the CDR3 reads TGTGCCAGCAGTGAAGATCGGACAGGGGAGGGAGAGCAGTACTTC. Its protein is CASSEDRTGEGEQYF.

This clonotype was counted ten times or more. The V and J genes are TRBV6-1 and TRBJ1-1; D is ambiguous. This CDR3 contains 11 residues. V was pared by 5 bases and J by 8 bases, with 9 bases between. CDR1 and CDR2 from the germline V gene are MNHNS and SASEGT. For the CDR3, the DNA is TGTGCCAGCAGTCACGGACCGGAAGCTTTCTTT. Its protein product is CASSHGPEAFF.

This clonotype was recorded a few times. CDR3 nucleotide sequence: TGTGCCAGCAGCGAAACAGGGGGCCGATACGAGCAGTACTTC. Translation gives CASSETGGRYEQYF. The rearrangement joins TRBV28 to TRBJ2-7; TRBD1 matches at 9 bases. This CDR3 is built from 14 residues. The junction had 7 bases not matched to a gene; V was cut back by 6 bases and J by 4 bases. Germline CDR1 MDHEN, CDR2 SYDVKM.

The sample holds a few counts of this clonotype. The rearrangement links TRBV6-2 or TRBV6-3 to TRBJ1-5, with 9 nucleotides matching TRBD1. The CDR3 runs to 18 residues. V gave up 5 bases and J gave up 4 bases; unmatched junction bases: 15. Germline lookup yields CDR1 MNHEY and CDR2 SVGEGT. This chain's CDR3 is CASSPRLVRTGDNQPQHF. CDR3 bases: TGTGCCAGCAGTCCTCGGCTTGTTAGGACAGGGGATAATCAGCCCCAGCATTTT.

The chain is built from TRBV5-4 and TRBJ2-2, with D perhaps given as TRBD1 or TRBD2 (5 bases each). Germline V gene sequence: CDR1 SGHNT, CDR2 YYREEE (reference sequence). The CDR3 is 13 residues long. V gave up 2 bases and J gave up 8 bases, with 10 bases separating them. The DNA for the CDR3 is TGTGCCAGCAGCTTCGGGGCCGTGGGGGAGCTGTTTTTT. As protein: CASSFGAVGELFF.